This TCR beta chain was identified during a study of blood T cell repertoires in COVID-19. CDR1 is GTSNPN, CDR2 SVGIG, per germline (reference sequence). Trimming removed 5 bases from V and 6 bases from J, with 25 bases in between. This CDR3 region has 17 residues. Cohorts were based on clinical histories the participants reported. Sequencing was performed with immunoSEQ multiplex PCR; in TCRdb, only in-frame clones are kept and a portion is missing. This sample yields about 240,000 clones, of which 85% to 90% are seen a single time; over 4% belongs to the top ten. Material: PBMCs or T cells enriched from blood (not recorded which). This sequence was found in a woman aged 25 to 45 who had recovered from COVID-19. The genes are TRBV30 and TRBJ2-2, with TRBD2 as a possible D gene (6 bases). CDR3 nucleotide sequence: TGTGCCTGGGGACCCCCCCCCTTGGGGGGTCCCCCCGGGGAGCTGTTTTTT. Translated: CAWGPPPLGGPPGELFF.